Below are 2 T cell receptor beta chains sequenced from a single sample in a study of CD8+CD57+ T cells in acquired aplastic anemia. For CDR3 and TCR beta VDJ profiling, genomic DNA was the template used. A single record per CDR3 protein comes from TCRdb applying MiXCR to the reads. In the table there are roughly 40,000 distinct CDR3 sequences, around 63% of which are singletons. The sequencing input was sorted CD4+, CD8+, or CD8+CD57+ T cells (not recorded which) from PBMCs. All receptors derive from a human donor in good health, serving as a control.

This clonotype was detected many times. One junction end does not reproduce the germline sequence, and a read error may be involved. V is TRBV7-7 and J is TRBJ2-2; 12 bases map to TRBD2. The CDR3 is made up of 18 amino acids. The germline V gene has CDR1 SSHAT and CDR2 FNYEAQ (reference sequence). This chain's CDR3 is CASSPRLAGGPVTGELFF. In nucleotides, the CDR3 is TGTGCTAGCAGCCCCCGGCTAGCGGGGGGGCCGGTCACCGGGGAGCTGTTTTTT.

The chain has TRBV19 and TRBJ2-3, with D possibly TRBD2 on 5 matching bases. V was clipped by 9 bases and J by 2 bases, with 15 bases between them. The CDR3 is 14 amino acids. In germline, CDR1 is LNHDA, CDR2 SQIVND (reference sequence). This CDR3 is CASSDRGSTDTQYF. CDR3 coding DNA: TGTGCCAGCTCTGATCGGGGTTCCACAGATACGCAGTATTTT.